This TCR beta chain stems from a study of cytomegalovirus exposure and HLA in healthy donors. This clone was picked up one time. The PCR made use of 60 Vbeta and 13 Jbeta primers. Assay used: immunoSEQ multiplex PCR; TCRdb lists only in-frame clones, some missing. In the table there are approximately 110,000 clones, about three quarters of which are singletons. CDR3 length: 15 residues. Trimming took 4 bases from V and 0 from J, leaving 11 bases between them. Germline V gives CDR1 SGHRS, CDR2 YFSETQ. The specimen was PBMCs. The clonotype comes from a man in his fifties or sixties in good health and CMV-seronegative. The J gene is TRBJ2-1, the V gene TRBV5-1; D remains unclear. CDR3 bases: TGCGCCAGCAGCCGAGAGGTGAGCTCCTACAATGAGCAGTTCTTC. Its translation: CASSREVSSYNEQFF.